This TCR beta chain was recorded in a study of shared T cell receptors in the human thymus. Sequenced by immunoSEQ multiplex PCR; TCRdb stores in-frame clones only, minus some. Of just under 550,000 clones detected, more than 75% appear once; the ten largest clones hold about 0.013%. Germline CDR1 is LGHNT and CDR2 is FRNRAP. This CDR3 is 14 amino acids long. V trimming: 11 bases; J trimming: 2 bases; junction bases outside the gene matches: 11. These sequences were also reported in another study, on human thymus T cells. That publication notes: Having corrective surgery for congenital heart defects, healthy Finnish infants were the ones who donated. Resected material from corrective heart surgery provided the thymus tissue analysed. Thymic and blood repertoires appeared to carry a bias in their V and J gene usage. As related research reported, thymic repertoires overlapped highly among unrelated individuals.

V gene TRBV12-5 combines with J gene TRBJ1-2; 7 bases align to TRBD1. This TCR was recovered from a boy under two years old with a congenital heart defect. Specimen: thymocytes. CDR3 sequence (DNA): TGTGCTTCCACAGGGGATCCGGGGAACTATGGCTACACCTTC. It specifies CASTGDPGNYGYTF.